Here is one T cell receptor beta chain with its context. As yet, its antigen is unknown. These data originate in a study of OX40 agonist ivuxolimab in advanced cancers. TCRdb's table, derived via immunoSEQ multiplex PCR, lists solely in-frame clones and lacks some. This sample carries 80,000 or so clones, about nine tenths of them seen once, and the ten largest clones take 0.55% to 0.65%. The investigators sampled blood at baseline, at cycle 4 day 1, and at cycle 7 day 1. Study conclusions and caveats: The authors did not determine the antigen specificity of the expanded peripheral T cells.

The V segment lost 3 bases and the J segment 5 bases; nucleotides outside the gene matches: 10. The germline V gene encodes CDR1 SGHKS and CDR2 YYEKEE (reference sequence). This CDR3 is built from 16 residues. This receptor was obtained from an adult with an advanced solid tumor such as melanoma, head and neck, liver or kidney cancer. This chain uses TRBV5-5 with TRBJ2-5, with 10 bases aligning to TRBD1. The sample in question was CD4+ or CD8+ T cells sorted from blood, obtained in a trial of the OX40 agonist ivuxolimab. The CDR3 reads CASSWDRGLTGETQYF. Written as DNA, the CDR3 is TGTGCCAGCAGCTGGGACAGGGGTTTAACGGGGGAGACCCAGTACTTC.